Presented here are 11 T cell receptor beta chains from one specimen sequenced in a study of T cell responses to AZD1222 COVID-19 vaccine. The repertoire was sequenced with immunoSEQ multiplex PCR; TCRdb's copy has only in-frame clones and lacks some. The sample yields more than 95,000 clones, approximately 85% seen once. The sample was peripheral blood, taken on day 0 of MenACWY control vaccination. Receptors were obtained from an adult in good health.

The chain couples TRBV19 to TRBJ1-4; D unresolved. Trimming stripped 6 bases from V and 5 bases from J, with 10 bases between. There are 13 residues in the CDR3. In germline, CDR1 is LNHDA, CDR2 SQIVND (reference sequence). The CDR3 protein is CASREAENEKLFF. CDR3 bases: TGTGCCAGTAGAGAGGCTGAAAATGAAAAACTGTTTTTT.

The rearrangement uses TRBV4-1 and TRBJ2-1; D is ambiguous. The germline CDR1 and CDR2 sequences are MGHRA and YSYEKL. The CDR3 contains 13 residues. Trimming cost V 0 bases and J 5 bases, with 5 bases left between them. The CDR3 nucleotides are TGCGCCAGCAGCCAAGAGGTAAACAATGAGCAGTTCTTC. Protein product: CASSQEVNNEQFF.

In its sample, this clone was seen once. V usage is TRBV24-1 and J usage is TRBJ1-2, with D maybe TRBD1 (5 bases). The CDR3 has 13 residues. V gave up 5 bases and J gave up 4 bases, with 10 bases separating them. Per germline, CDR1 KGHDR and CDR2 SFDVKD. CDR3 in amino acids: CATSGQLGYGYTF. CDR3 coding DNA: TGTGCCACCAGTGGACAGCTGGGCTATGGCTACACCTTC.

This chain uses TRBV4-1 with TRBJ1-4, with D unresolved. V was clipped by 4 bases and J by 10 bases, with 16 bases between them. Germline V gene sequence: CDR1 MGHRA, CDR2 YSYEKL. CDR3 length: 14 residues. The CDR3 coding sequence is TGCGCCAGCAGCCTAGTAACCCTCGAACTAAAACTGTTTTTT. Translated, it gives CASSLVTLELKLFF.

The chain uses TRBV2 and TRBJ1-6; 7 nucleotides match TRBD1. From germline, CDR1 is SNHLY and CDR2 FYNNEI. The CDR3 contains 16 residues. Trimming took 2 bases from V and 10 from J; bases not matched to a gene: 11. In DNA form, the CDR3 reads TGTGCCAGCAGTGAAAGAGGAAAGCAGGGGGGATCACCCCTCCACTTT. This translates into CASSERGKQGGSPLHF.

The CDR3 here is CASSPLYF. The DNA for the CDR3 is TGTGCCAGCAGTCCACTATATTTT. The chain carries TRBV12-3 or TRBV12-4 and TRBJ1-3, with D hard to call. The V end was cut by 5 bases, the J end by 14 bases, with 4 bases between. The CDR3 is 8 residues long.

V usage is TRBV27 and J usage is TRBJ2-3, with D possibly matching TRBD1 (5 bases). CDR3 length: 14 amino acids. The germline CDR1 and CDR2 sequences are MNHEY and SMNVEV (reference sequence). Trimming shortened V by 3 bases and J by 2 bases, and 9 bases separated the two germline ends. Here the CDR3 reads CASSFWGHTDTQYF. CDR3 coding DNA: TGTGCCAGCAGTTTTTGGGGCCACACAGATACGCAGTATTTT.

This chain links TRBV13 with TRBJ2-7; 7 bases line up with TRBD2. Trimming removed 1 base from V and 9 bases from J; junction bases left unmatched: 3. This CDR3 is built from 12 residues. Germline V gene sequence: CDR1 PRHDT, CDR2 FYEKMQ (reference sequence). CDR3 protein: CASSLEGRGQYF. Written as DNA, the CDR3 is TGTGCCAGCAGCTTAGAAGGGAGGGGGCAGTACTTC.

The chain is built from TRBV28 and TRBJ2-5, with D possibly TRBD2 on 6 matching bases. Germline CDR1 and CDR2: MDHEN and SYDVKM. Trimming removed 4 bases from V and 4 bases from J, with 13 bases in between. This CDR3 region has 14 residues. The CDR3 sequence: CASSWREYAETQYF. The CDR3 DNA reads TGTGCCAGCAGTTGGCGGGAATACGCAGAGACCCAGTACTTC.

The rearrangement joins TRBV13 to TRBJ1-1, with unresolved D. V was cut by 5 bases and J by 10 bases, with 14 bases left in between. This CDR3 is built from 12 residues. Germline values: CDR1 PRHDT, CDR2 FYEKMQ (reference sequence). The CDR3 is CASSVDSSVAFF. The CDR3 DNA sequence: TGTGCCAGCAGCGTCGATTCGTCGGTAGCTTTCTTT.

This rearrangement joins TRBV6-4 to TRBJ1-6, with no clear D. V lost 5 bases and J lost 9, with 14 bases in between. The germline CDR1 and CDR2 sequences are MRHNA and SNTAGT. This CDR3 is built from 14 residues. The CDR3 nucleotides are TGTGCCAGCAGTCCCACTTTGGTCGCTTCACCCCTCCACTTT. Protein sequence: CASSPTLVASPLHF.